The TCR beta chain described here comes from a study of cytomegalovirus exposure and HLA in healthy donors. Findings and limits, study-wide: Earlier results showed most TCR beta V segments being productive about 90% or about 30% of the time.

This CDR3 contains 14 residues. Germline-derived CDR1 and CDR2 are LNHDA and SQIVND (reference sequence). V trimming: 8 bases; J trimming: 6 bases; junction bases outside the gene matches: 5. Both 60 Vbeta primers and 13 Jbeta primers went into the PCR. Sequencing used immunoSEQ multiplex PCR; TCRdb keeps in-frame clones, though not all of them. The sample has about 160,000 clones, roughly 80% seen once. This clone came up a few times. Its antigen is not identified. The sample comprised PBMCs. J is TRBJ2-2 and V is TRBV19; 11 bases are a match to TRBD1. This receptor was taken from a woman aged 25 to 39 in good health and CMV-seronegative. The CDR3 region is CASRTGGISGELFF. CDR3 coding DNA: TGTGCCAGTCGGACAGGGGGCATATCCGGGGAGCTGTTTTTT.